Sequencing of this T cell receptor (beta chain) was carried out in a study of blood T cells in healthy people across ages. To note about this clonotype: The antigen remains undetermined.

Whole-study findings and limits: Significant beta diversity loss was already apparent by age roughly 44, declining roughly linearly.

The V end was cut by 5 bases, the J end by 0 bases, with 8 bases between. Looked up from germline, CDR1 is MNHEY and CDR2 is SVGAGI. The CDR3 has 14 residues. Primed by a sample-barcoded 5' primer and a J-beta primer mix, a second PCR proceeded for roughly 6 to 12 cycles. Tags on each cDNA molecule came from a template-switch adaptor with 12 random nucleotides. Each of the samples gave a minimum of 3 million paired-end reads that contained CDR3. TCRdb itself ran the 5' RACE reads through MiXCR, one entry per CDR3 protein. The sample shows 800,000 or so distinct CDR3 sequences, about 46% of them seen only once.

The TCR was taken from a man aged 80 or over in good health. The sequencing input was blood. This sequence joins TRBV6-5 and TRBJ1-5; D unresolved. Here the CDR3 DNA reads TGTGCCAGCAGTAGCAGTTATAGCAATCAGCCCCAGCATTTT. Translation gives CASSSSYSNQPQHF.